The 11 T cell receptor beta chains reported below all come from one sample, sequenced in a study of T cell clones after liver transplantation. The assay was immunoSEQ multiplex PCR, and TCRdb's table has in-frame clones only and misses some. The sample yields some 57,000 clones, roughly 70% seen once. The sample here was CD4+ T cells from blood, taken at the 22-month timepoint. These receptor sequences come from a human patient who received a liver transplant. Among the T cells, some may be from the graft donor.

This clone has a handful of counts. J is TRBJ2-7 and V is TRBV28; maybe TRBD2 (5 bases). V lost 3 bases and J 2 bases, leaving 11 bases between the germline ends. The CDR3 totals 14 residues. Germline V lookup: CDR1 MDHEN, CDR2 SYDVKM. The CDR3 region has the DNA TGTGCCAGCAGTTTTGGTCGGGATACCTACGAGCAGTACTTC. Translating it yields CASSFGRDTYEQYF.

V and J are TRBV30 and TRBJ1-5, with no clear D. Deletions cut 0 bases from V and 4 bases from J, with 10 bases between. CDR1 is GTSNPN, CDR2 SVGIG, per germline (reference sequence). The CDR3 sequence is 14 residues long. The CDR3 bases are TGTGCCTGGAGTGTACGGGGAGAGAATCAGCCCCAGCATTTT. It encodes CAWSVRGENQPQHF.

The genes are TRBV4-2 and TRBJ2-3; either TRBD1 or TRBD2 may supply D (5 bases each). Trimming took off 4 bases at V and 4 bases at J, with 18 bases between the two ends. CDR1 is LGHNA, CDR2 YNFKEQ, per germline. The CDR3 is 16 amino acids. As DNA, the CDR3 is TGTGCCAGCAGCCGAGGGAGTGGCAGGGCCCCAGATACGCAGTATTTT. It is translated as CASSRGSGRAPDTQYF.

This clone was seen just once. The same CDR3 arises from other DNA sequences in this sample as well. The gene calls are TRBV5-4 and TRBJ2-2; weak D call: TRBD1 (7 bases). Trimming removed 7 bases at V and 3 bases at J, with 19 bases between. Germline V lookup: CDR1 SGHNT, CDR2 YYREEE (reference sequence). The CDR3 sequence is 16 residues long. CDR3 bases: TGTGCCAGCTCGACTGCAGGGGGGCGCGACACCGGGGAGCTGTTTTTT. Its translation is CASSTAGGRDTGELFF.

The sample holds a few counts of this clone. The chain uses TRBV28 and TRBJ2-2; D might be TRBD1 or TRBD2, each matching 6 bases. Germline V gene lookup returns CDR1 MDHEN and CDR2 SYDVKM. Trimming took off 3 bases at V and 5 bases at J, with 13 bases between the two ends. CDR3 length: 15 residues. The CDR3: CASSLGGRATGELFF. The CDR3 DNA reads as TGTGCCAGCAGTTTGGGGGGCCGGGCAACCGGGGAGCTGTTTTTT.

This clone was seen once. The V and J genes are TRBV5-1 and TRBJ2-1; no clear D. Germline V gene sequence: CDR1 SGHRS, CDR2 YFSETQ. This CDR3 comprises 13 residues. V was shortened by 6 bases and J by 4 bases, with 11 bases between the two germline ends. DNA for the CDR3: TGCGCCAGCATCGGCGCAGATTACAATGAGCAGTTCTTC. Protein: CASIGADYNEQFF.

This chain connects TRBV6-6 to TRBJ2-3; the match to TRBD2 covers 7 bases. Trimming cost V 7 bases and J 3 bases; bases outside gene matches: 7. Germline values: CDR1 MNHNY, CDR2 SVGAGI (reference sequence). The CDR3 consists of 14 residues. The CDR3 sequence is CASNGRGRTDTQYF. The CDR3, as DNA: TGTGCCAGCAATGGGCGGGGGAGGACAGATACGCAGTATTTT.

DNA of the CDR3: TGTGCCAGCAGTCCCCAGCAGGACAGGGTCAGAGAACAGTTCTTC. Its protein product is CASSPQQDRVREQFF. This chain connects TRBV6-6 to TRBJ2-1; TRBD1 aligns across 8 bases. Trimming at V came to 5 bases and at J to 13 bases, leaving 16 bases not matched to a gene. This CDR3 is 15 amino acids long. Germline CDR1 MNHNY, CDR2 SVGAGI (reference sequence).

This clone was seen only once. The V call is TRBV6-1, the J call TRBJ2-7, with 9 bases identical to TRBD1. Germline CDR1 and CDR2: MNHNS and SASEGT. J gave up 2 bases and V 3 bases, and 5 bases lay outside the gene matches. This CDR3 has 15 residues. In DNA form, the CDR3 reads TGTGCCAGCAGTGATTTGGGGACAGGGACCTACGAGCAGTACTTC. It codes for CASSDLGTGTYEQYF.

The chain is built from TRBV5-1 and TRBJ2-7; tentatively, D is TRBD1 (6 bases). The CDR3 spans 15 residues. Trimming shortened V by 0 bases and J by 2 bases, and 12 bases separated the two germline ends. CDR1 and CDR2 (germline): SGHRS, YFSETQ. CDR3 residues: CASSLGGGSPYEQYF. The CDR3 nucleotides are TGCGCCAGCAGCTTGGGAGGGGGATCACCCTACGAGCAGTACTTC. Together with reference TRBV5-1 and TRBJ2-7, the CDR3 gives the full variable domain: KAGVTQTPRYLIKTRGQQVTLSCSPISGHRSVSWYQQTPGQGLQFLFEYFSETQRNKGNFPGRFSGRQFSNSRSEMNVSTLELGDSALYLCASSLGGGSPYEQYFGPGTRLTVT.

CDR3 coding DNA: TGTGCCAGCAGCTTAGATGGGGCAGGGGCTCAGCCCCAGCATTTT. It specifies CASSLDGAGAQPQHF. The rearrangement links TRBV11-2 to TRBJ1-5, with a tentative D call TRBD1 (6 bases). The length of the CDR3 is 15 residues. Between the trimmed V and J ends, which lost 0 bases and 6 bases, there was a span of 12 bases. Per the germline V gene, CDR1 is SGHAT and CDR2 is FQNNGV.